Here is one T cell receptor (beta chain) with its context. The V segment lost 8 bases and the J segment 10 bases; nucleotides outside the gene matches: 16. Germline V gives CDR1 MNHNS, CDR2 SASEGT. The CDR3 extends over 15 amino acids. Clones were sequenced by immunoSEQ multiplex PCR, and TCRdb holds only the in-frame ones, with some missing. The profile shows about 53,000 clones, 70% to 90% of them singletons. The sample comes from a study of OX40 agonist ivuxolimab in advanced cancers. The receptor was isolated from an adult with an advanced solid tumor such as melanoma, head and neck, liver or kidney cancer. The sequencing used CD4+ or CD8+ T cells sorted from blood, collected in a trial of the OX40 agonist ivuxolimab. The chain couples TRBV6-1 to TRBJ2-1, with 8 bases identical to TRBD1. The chain's CDR3 is CASDPGTGANGEQFF. Written as DNA, the CDR3 is TGTGCCAGCGACCCCGGGACAGGCGCAAACGGGGAGCAGTTCTTC.